This passage covers 20 T cell receptor beta chains from one sample sequenced in a study of blood T cell repertoires in COVID-19. Some clones are missing from TCRdb's copy, which holds only in-frame ones; the method was immunoSEQ multiplex PCR. The sample lists some 160,000 clones; around four fifths were seen once. The sequenced material came from peripheral blood. Receptors originate from a woman aged 80 or over with COVID-19, enrolled during active disease.

J is TRBJ2-1 and V is TRBV5-5; 8 bases match TRBD2. There are 15 residues in the CDR3. The germline gives CDR1 SGHKS, CDR2 YYEKEE (reference sequence). After removal of 2 bases from V and 3 bases from J, the junction contained 4 bases not matched to a gene. The CDR3 spells CASSLERGSYNEQFF. DNA for the CDR3: TGTGCCAGCAGCTTAGAGCGGGGGAGCTACAATGAGCAGTTCTTC.

This chain links TRBV7-2 with TRBJ2-3; D might be TRBD2 (6 bases). This CDR3 spans 14 amino acids. CDR1 and CDR2 (germline): SGHTA, FQGNSA. V lost 2 bases and J lost 8, with 14 bases in between. The CDR3 loop is CASSLLGGGGTQYF. The CDR3 bases are TGTGCCAGCAGCTTACTCGGGGGAGGCGGTACGCAGTATTTT. The full variable domain, completed using reference TRBV7-2 and TRBJ2-3, is GAGVSQSPSNKVTEKGKDVELRCDPISGHTALYWYRQSLGQGLEFLIYFQGNSAPDKSGLPSDRFSAERTGGSVSTLTIQRTQQEDSAVYLCASSLLGGGGTQYFGPGTRLTVL.

V is TRBV18 and J is TRBJ2-3; 8 bases fit TRBD1. V shed 6 bases, J shed 3 bases, and the junction held 5 bases outside the gene matches. Germline CDR1 and CDR2: KGHSH and LQKENI. There are 14 residues in the CDR3. The CDR3 sequence: CASSLGQGTDTQYF. The CDR3 DNA sequence: TGTGCCAGCTCCCTTGGACAGGGTACAGATACGCAGTATTTT. Drawing the rest from reference TRBV18 and TRBJ2-3, the complete variable domain is NAGVMQNPRHLVRRRGQEARLRCSPMKGHSHVYWYRQLPEEGLKFMVYLQKENIIDESGMPKERFSAEFPKEGPSILRIQQVVRGDSAAYFCASSLGQGTDTQYFGPGTRLTVL.

This chain joins TRBV5-1 and TRBJ2-3; TRBD2 matches 8 bases. The CDR3 covers 15 residues. Unmatched junction bases numbered 5, after V lost 3 bases and J lost 2 bases. Germline assignment: CDR1 SGHRS and CDR2 YFSETQ. The CDR3 sequence is CASSWSGGLTDTQYF. In DNA form, the CDR3 reads TGCGCCAGCAGCTGGTCGGGAGGGCTCACAGATACGCAGTATTTT. The full variable domain, with the rest looked up from reference TRBV5-1 and TRBJ2-3, is KAGVTQTPRYLIKTRGQQVTLSCSPISGHRSVSWYQQTPGQGLQFLFEYFSETQRNKGNFPGRFSGRQFSNSRSEMNVSTLELGDSALYLCASSWSGGLTDTQYFGPGTRLTVL.

The CDR3 region has the DNA TGTGCCAGCAGCCCGAAGTGGAGCTCCTACGAGCAGTACTTC. Protein product: CASSPKWSSYEQYF. The V call is TRBV27, the J call TRBJ2-7, with D unresolved. The germline V gene encodes CDR1 MNHEY and CDR2 SMNVEV (reference sequence). Trimming took 6 bases from V and 0 from J, leaving 12 bases between them. This CDR3 is built from 14 residues.

V and J are TRBV18 and TRBJ2-1; D may be TRBD2 (6 bases). The CDR3 has 14 residues. Germline-derived CDR1 and CDR2 are KGHSH and LQKENI. V gave up 5 bases and J gave up 12 bases, with 20 bases separating them. CDR3 in DNA: TGTGCCAGCTCAACCGGGACTCTGCCCCTTGGGCAGTTCTTC. Protein product: CASSTGTLPLGQFF.

The chain couples TRBV10-3 to TRBJ1-5; 10 bases agree with TRBD1. Germline V gene sequence: CDR1 ENHRY, CDR2 SYGVKD. This CDR3 is built from 14 residues. J lost 5 bases, V lost 5 bases, and 3 bases had no gene match. CDR3 in amino acids: CAISSGTGDQPQHF. CDR3 sequence (DNA): TGTGCCATCAGTAGCGGGACAGGGGATCAGCCCCAGCATTTT.

The chain employs TRBV5-8 and TRBJ2-5, with TRBD1 identical over 7 bases. CDR1 and CDR2 from the germline V gene are SGHTS and YDEGEE. V lost 9 bases and J lost 3; bases outside the gene matches: 8. CDR3 length: 13 residues. CDR3 nucleotide sequence: TGTGCCACCCCGAGGGGGCGGGAAGAGACCCAGTACTTC. It specifies CATPRGREETQYF.

This clone has a handful of counts. The rearrangement joins TRBV5-4 to TRBJ2-5, with 12 bases that match TRBD2. The J segment lost 1 base and the V segment lost 4 bases, leaving 5 bases of the junction unmatched. CDR1 SGHNT and CDR2 YYREEE come from the germline V gene (reference sequence). The CDR3 spans 16 residues. The DNA of the CDR3 is TGTGCCAGCAGCGGCGGACTAGCGGGATTCCAAGAGACCCAGTACTTC. This gives the protein CASSGGLAGFQETQYF.

The chain uses TRBV10-3 and TRBJ2-7; 9 positions agree with TRBD2. This CDR3 has 13 residues. The junction had 7 bases not matched to a gene; V was cut back by 6 bases and J by 7 bases. Germline V gene sequence: CDR1 ENHRY, CDR2 SYGVKD. CDR3 DNA: TGTGCCATCAGGGCGGGAGGGGGAGGAGAGCAGTACTTC. Translation gives CAIRAGGGGEQYF.

The rearrangement joins TRBV4-1 to TRBJ2-3, with 11 bases that match TRBD2. From germline, CDR1 is MGHRA and CDR2 YSYEKL. This CDR3 comprises 18 residues. Trimming cost V 4 bases and J 2 bases; bases outside gene matches: 11. The CDR3 DNA follows: TGCGCCAGCAGCCTTACGTTGACTAGCGGGACGATCACAGATACGCAGTATTTT. This translates into CASSLTLTSGTITDTQYF.

This clone has just one count. The J gene is TRBJ1-4, the V gene TRBV28, with a possible D match to TRBD1 (5 bases). This CDR3 is built from 14 residues. Trimming took off 1 base at V and 8 bases at J, with 11 bases between the two ends. Germline CDR1 MDHEN, CDR2 SYDVKM. DNA of the CDR3: TGTGCCAGCAGTTTATCTGGAGGGGAGGAAAAACTGTTTTTT. Protein product: CASSLSGGEEKLFF.

The gene calls are TRBV15 and TRBJ2-2; a weak D match, TRBD2 (6 bases). Germline assignment: CDR1 LNHNV and CDR2 YYDKDF (reference sequence). Trimming left V 3 bases short and J 0 bases short, with 8 bases between. This CDR3 is 15 amino acids long. The CDR3 DNA follows: TGTGCCACCAGCAGTTGGAGGGCGAACACCGGGGAGCTGTTTTTT. This codes for CATSSWRANTGELFF. Full variable domain (missing parts from reference TRBV15 and TRBJ2-2): DAMVIQNPRYQVTQFGKPVTLSCSQTLNHNVMYWYQQKSSQAPKLLFHYYDKDFNNEADTPDNFQSRRPNTSFCFLDIRSPGLGDTAMYLCATSSWRANTGELFFGEGSRLTVL.

The rearrangement links TRBV3-1 (or the pseudogene TRBV3-2) to TRBJ2-2; D gene unclear. The CDR3 is made up of 14 amino acids. V was pared by 8 bases and J by 1 base, with 11 bases between. CDR1 and CDR2 from the germline V gene are LGHDT and YNNKEL (reference sequence). The CDR3 nucleotides read TGTGCCAGCCGACCCACGGGGAACACCGGGGAGCTGTTTTTT. Protein: CASRPTGNTGELFF.

The chain employs TRBV6-6 and TRBJ2-7; D may be TRBD2 (5 bases). The length of the CDR3 is 15 residues. CDR1 is MNHNY and CDR2 is SVGAGI in the germline V gene (reference sequence). Trimming shortened V by 0 bases and J by 3 bases, and 12 bases separated the two germline ends. CDR3 protein: CASSYSEADIYEQYF. CDR3 nucleotides: TGTGCCAGCAGTTACTCGGAAGCGGATATCTACGAGCAGTACTTC.

The chain couples TRBV9 to TRBJ2-2, with TRBD2 matching 14 bases. Germline trimming cut 3 bases from V and 4 bases from J; bases unmatched to any gene: 5. Looked up from germline, CDR1 is SGDLS and CDR2 is YYNGEE. The CDR3 contains 17 residues. The CDR3 loop is CASSGRLAGGFTGELFF. As DNA, the CDR3 is TGTGCCAGCAGCGGACGACTAGCGGGAGGGTTCACCGGGGAGCTGTTTTTT.

The rearrangement joins TRBV7-2 to TRBJ2-1; TRBD1 might be the D (5 bases). Trimming removed 5 bases from V and 3 bases from J, with 17 bases in between. CDR3 length equals 16 residues. Germline V gives CDR1 SGHTA, CDR2 FQGNSA. CDR3 nucleotide sequence: TGTGCCAGCAGCCCGATCCGGGCCCAGGGCTACAATGAGCAGTTCTTC. Translated, it gives CASSPIRAQGYNEQFF. Looking up the rest from reference TRBV7-2 and TRBJ2-1 gives the full variable domain: GAGVSQSPSNKVTEKGKDVELRCDPISGHTALYWYRQSLGQGLEFLIYFQGNSAPDKSGLPSDRFSAERTGGSVSTLTIQRTQQEDSAVYLCASSPIRAQGYNEQFFGPGTRLTVL.

DNA of the CDR3: TGTGCCAGCAGCACTTACTATGGCTACACCTTC. Amino acid sequence: CASSTYYGYTF. The chain recombines TRBV9 with TRBJ1-2; no definite D call. With 4 bases removed from V and 3 bases from J, the gap between germline ends came to 4 bases. This CDR3 is 11 amino acids long. From germline, CDR1 is SGDLS and CDR2 YYNGEE.

This chain uses TRBV4-1 with TRBJ2-3; 7 bases agree with TRBD2. The germline CDR1 and CDR2 sequences are MGHRA and YSYEKL. The CDR3 covers 15 residues. With 2 bases clipped from V and 6 bases from J, the junction kept 8 bases outside the gene matches. Here the CDR3 DNA reads TGCGCCAGCAGCCAATCACTAGCGATGATGGATACGCAGTATTTT. The encoded protein is CASSQSLAMMDTQYF.

The CDR3 DNA reads as TGTGCCAGCAGTTTAACTAGCGGGGGGGCCGTCCAAGAGACCCAGTACTTC. It translates to CASSLTSGGAVQETQYF. The rearrangement joins TRBV27 to TRBJ2-5; the match to TRBD2 covers 13 bases. The CDR3 is 17 residues long. Germline trimming cut 2 bases from V and 1 base from J; bases unmatched to any gene: 4. Germline loops: CDR1 MNHEY, CDR2 SMNVEV (reference sequence).